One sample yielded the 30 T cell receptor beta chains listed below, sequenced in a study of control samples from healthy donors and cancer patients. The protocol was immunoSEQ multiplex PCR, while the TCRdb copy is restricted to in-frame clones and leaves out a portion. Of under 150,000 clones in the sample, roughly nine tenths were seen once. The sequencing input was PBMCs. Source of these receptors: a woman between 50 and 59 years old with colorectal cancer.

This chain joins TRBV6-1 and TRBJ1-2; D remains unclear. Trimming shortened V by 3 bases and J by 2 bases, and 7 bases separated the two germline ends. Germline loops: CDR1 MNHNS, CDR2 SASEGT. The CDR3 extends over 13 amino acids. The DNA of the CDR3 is TGTGCCAGCAGTGAGGACGGGAACTATGGCTACACCTTC. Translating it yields CASSEDGNYGYTF.

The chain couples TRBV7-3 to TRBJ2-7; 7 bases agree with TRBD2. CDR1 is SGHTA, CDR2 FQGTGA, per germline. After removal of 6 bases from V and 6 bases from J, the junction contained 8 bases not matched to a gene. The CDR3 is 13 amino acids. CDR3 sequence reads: CASSRLASSEQYF. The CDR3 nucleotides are TGTGCCAGCAGTAGACTAGCTTCAAGCGAGCAGTACTTC.

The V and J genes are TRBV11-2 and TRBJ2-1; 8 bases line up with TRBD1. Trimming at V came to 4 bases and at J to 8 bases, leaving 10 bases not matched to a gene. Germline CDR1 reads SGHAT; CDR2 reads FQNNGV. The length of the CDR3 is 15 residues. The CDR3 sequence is CASSSLRTGMYEQFF. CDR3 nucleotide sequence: TGTGCCAGCAGCTCCCTCCGGACAGGGATGTATGAGCAGTTCTTC.

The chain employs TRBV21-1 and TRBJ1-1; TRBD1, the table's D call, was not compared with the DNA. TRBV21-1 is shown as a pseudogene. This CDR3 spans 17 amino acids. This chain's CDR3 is CASSKDPGRDRNTEAFF. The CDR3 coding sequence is TGTGCCAGCAGCAAAGACCCAGGCCGAGACAGGAACACTGAAGCTTTCTTT.

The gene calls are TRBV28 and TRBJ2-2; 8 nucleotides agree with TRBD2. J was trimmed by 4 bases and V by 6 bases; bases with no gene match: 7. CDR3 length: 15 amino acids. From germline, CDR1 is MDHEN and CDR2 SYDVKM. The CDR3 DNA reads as TGTGCCAGCAGATCTCGCCGGGGGGGCACCGGGGAGCTGTTTTTT. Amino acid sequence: CASRSRRGGTGELFF.

Here the CDR3 DNA reads TGTGCCAGCACCCGACGGACAGGGGCTCAATCACCCCTCCACTTT. Its translation: CASTRRTGAQSPLHF. This chain joins TRBV2 and TRBJ1-6; 9 positions match TRBD1. This CDR3 comprises 15 residues. From germline, CDR1 is SNHLY and CDR2 FYNNEI. V lost 7 bases, J lost 10 bases, and 11 bases stayed unmatched.

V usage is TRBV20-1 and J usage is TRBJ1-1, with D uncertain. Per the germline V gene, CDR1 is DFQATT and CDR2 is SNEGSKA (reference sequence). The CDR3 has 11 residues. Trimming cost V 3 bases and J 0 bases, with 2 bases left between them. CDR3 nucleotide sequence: TGCAGTGCTAGGGTGAACACTGAAGCTTTCTTT. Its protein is CSARVNTEAFF.

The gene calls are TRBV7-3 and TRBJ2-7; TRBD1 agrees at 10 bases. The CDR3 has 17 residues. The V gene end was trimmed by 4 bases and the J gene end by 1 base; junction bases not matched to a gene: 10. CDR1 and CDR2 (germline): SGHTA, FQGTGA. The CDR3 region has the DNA TGTGCCAGCAGCTCCATCCATGGGACAGGGGCGTCCTACGAGCAGTACTTC. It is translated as CASSSIHGTGASYEQYF.

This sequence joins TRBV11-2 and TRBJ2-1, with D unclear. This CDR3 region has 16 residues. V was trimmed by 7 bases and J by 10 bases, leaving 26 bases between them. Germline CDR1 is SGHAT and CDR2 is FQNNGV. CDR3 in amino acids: CASTSLGGGPGSEQFF. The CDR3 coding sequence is TGTGCCAGCACCTCCTTAGGCGGTGGGCCTGGGTCGGAGCAGTTCTTC.

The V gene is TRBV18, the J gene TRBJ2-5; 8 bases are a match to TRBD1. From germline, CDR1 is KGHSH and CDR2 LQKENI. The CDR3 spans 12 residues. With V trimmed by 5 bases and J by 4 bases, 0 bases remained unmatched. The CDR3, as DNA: TGTGCCAGCTCAACAGGGGGAGAGACCCAGTACTTC. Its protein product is CASSTGGETQYF. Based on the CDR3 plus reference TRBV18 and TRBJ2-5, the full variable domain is NAGVMQNPRHLVRRRGQEARLRCSPMKGHSHVYWYRQLPEEGLKFMVYLQKENIIDESGMPKERFSAEFPKEGPSILRIQQVVRGDSAAYFCASSTGGETQYFGPGTRLLVL.

CDR3 in amino acids: CASSRNRGPSGVYTF. CDR3 sequence (DNA): TGCGCCAGCAGCCGTAACCGGGGGCCCAGTGGTGTCTACACCTTC. The chain joins TRBV5-1 to TRBJ1-2, with D tentatively TRBD1 (6 bases). Germline CDR1 SGHRS, CDR2 YFSETQ. The V end was cut by 4 bases, the J end by 10 bases, with 23 bases between. This CDR3 is 15 amino acids long.

The CDR3 nucleotides are TGTGCCAGCAGCACGACCCGAGGTGGCAATCAGCCCCAGCATTTT. Protein: CASSTTRGGNQPQHF. The chain employs TRBV2 and TRBJ1-5; the D is unclear. The CDR3 covers 15 residues. V shed 6 bases and J shed 2 bases, with 14 bases lying between them. The V gene's germline CDR1 is SNHLY and CDR2 FYNNEI.

The CDR3 sequence: CASSEGSPLHF. The CDR3 coding sequence is TGTGCCAGCAGTGAAGGTTCACCCCTCCACTTT. The rearrangement uses TRBV6-1 and TRBJ1-6; no definite D call. Germline CDR1 and CDR2: MNHNS and SASEGT. The V end lost 1 base, the J end lost 9 bases, and 1 base lay between the germline ends. The CDR3 loop spans 11 amino acids.

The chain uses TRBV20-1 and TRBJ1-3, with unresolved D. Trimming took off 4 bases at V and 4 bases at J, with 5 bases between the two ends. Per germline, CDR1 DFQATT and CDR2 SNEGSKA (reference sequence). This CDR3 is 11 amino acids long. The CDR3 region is CSAMMGNTIYF. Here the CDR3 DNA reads TGCAGTGCTATGATGGGAAACACCATATATTTT.

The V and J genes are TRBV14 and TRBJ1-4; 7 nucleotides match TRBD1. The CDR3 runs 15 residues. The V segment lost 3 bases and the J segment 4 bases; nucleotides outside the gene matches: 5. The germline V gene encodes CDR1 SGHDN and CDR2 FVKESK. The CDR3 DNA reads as TGTGCCAGCAGCCACCTCGACAGGGTTAATGAAAAACTGTTTTTT. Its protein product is CASSHLDRVNEKLFF.

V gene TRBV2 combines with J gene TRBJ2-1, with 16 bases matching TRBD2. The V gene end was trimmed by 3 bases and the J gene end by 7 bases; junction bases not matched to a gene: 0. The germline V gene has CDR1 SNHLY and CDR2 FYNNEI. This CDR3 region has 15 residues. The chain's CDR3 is CASSEGLAGGNEQFF. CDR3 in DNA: TGTGCCAGCAGTGAGGGACTAGCGGGAGGGAATGAGCAGTTCTTC.

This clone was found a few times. The CDR3 spells CASTERATNEKLFF. CDR3 coding DNA: TGTGCCAGTACCGAGAGGGCGACTAATGAAAAACTGTTTTTT. The rearrangement links TRBV19 to TRBJ1-4; D gene unclear. This CDR3 contains 14 residues. The germline gives CDR1 LNHDA, CDR2 SQIVND (reference sequence). V lost 7 bases to trimming and J lost 2 bases, with 11 bases between them. The whole variable domain, filled in from reference TRBV19 and TRBJ1-4, reads DGGITQSPKYLFRKEGQNVTLSCEQNLNHDAMYWYRQDPGQGLRLIYYSQIVNDFQKGDIAEGYSVSREKKESFPLTVTSAQKNPTAFYLCASTERATNEKLFFGSGTQLSVL.

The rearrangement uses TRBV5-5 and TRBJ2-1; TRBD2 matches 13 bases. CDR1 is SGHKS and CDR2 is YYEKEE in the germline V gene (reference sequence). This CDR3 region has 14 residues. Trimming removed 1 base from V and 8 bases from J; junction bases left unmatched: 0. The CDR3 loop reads CASSLTSGGDEQFF. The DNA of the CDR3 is TGTGCCAGCAGCTTGACTAGCGGGGGGGATGAGCAGTTCTTC.

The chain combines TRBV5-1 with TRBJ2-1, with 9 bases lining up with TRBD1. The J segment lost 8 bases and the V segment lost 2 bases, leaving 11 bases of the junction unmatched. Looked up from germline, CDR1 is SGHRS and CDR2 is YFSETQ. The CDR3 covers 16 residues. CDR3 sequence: CASSLLQGAQADEQFF. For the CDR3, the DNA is TGCGCCAGCAGCTTACTACAGGGGGCGCAGGCAGATGAGCAGTTCTTC.

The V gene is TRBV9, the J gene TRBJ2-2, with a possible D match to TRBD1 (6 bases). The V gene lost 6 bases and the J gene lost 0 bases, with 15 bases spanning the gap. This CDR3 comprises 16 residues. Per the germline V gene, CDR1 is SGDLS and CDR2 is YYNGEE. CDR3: CASTLTGSPNTGELFF. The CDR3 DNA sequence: TGTGCCAGCACTCTTACAGGGTCCCCGAACACCGGGGAGCTGTTTTTT.

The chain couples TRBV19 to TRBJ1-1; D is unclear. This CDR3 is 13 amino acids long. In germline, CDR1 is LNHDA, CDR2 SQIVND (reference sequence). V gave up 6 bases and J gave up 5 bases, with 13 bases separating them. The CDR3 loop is CASRTNTGTEAFF. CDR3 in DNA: TGTGCCAGTAGAACGAATACCGGGACTGAAGCTTTCTTT.

CDR3 protein: CATSEQGVYNEQFF. In DNA form, the CDR3 reads TGTGCCACCAGTGAACAGGGGGTGTACAATGAGCAGTTCTTC. The genes are TRBV15 and TRBJ2-1, with 8 bases that match TRBD1. CDR3 length: 14 amino acids. Trimming removed 6 bases from V and 4 bases from J; junction bases left unmatched: 5. Germline-derived CDR1 and CDR2 are LNHNV and YYDKDF (reference sequence).

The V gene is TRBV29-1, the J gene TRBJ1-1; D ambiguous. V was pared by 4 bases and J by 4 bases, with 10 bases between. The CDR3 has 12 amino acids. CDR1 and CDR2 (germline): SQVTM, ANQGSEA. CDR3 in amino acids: CSVGVRGTEAFF. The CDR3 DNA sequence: TGCAGCGTTGGTGTACGCGGCACTGAAGCTTTCTTT.

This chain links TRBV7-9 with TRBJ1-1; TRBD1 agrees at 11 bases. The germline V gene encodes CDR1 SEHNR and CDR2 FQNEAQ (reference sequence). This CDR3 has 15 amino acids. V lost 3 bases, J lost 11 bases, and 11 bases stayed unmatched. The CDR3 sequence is CASSLSGQGVLSAFF. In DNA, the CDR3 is TGTGCCAGCAGCTTGTCGGGACAGGGGGTTCTTTCGGCTTTCTTT.

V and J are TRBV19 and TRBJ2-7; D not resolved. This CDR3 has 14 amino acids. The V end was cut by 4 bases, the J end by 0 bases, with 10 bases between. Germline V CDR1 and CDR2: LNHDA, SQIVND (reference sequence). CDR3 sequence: CASSSQTSSYEQYF. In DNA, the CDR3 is TGTGCCAGTAGTAGTCAGACCAGCTCCTACGAGCAGTACTTC.

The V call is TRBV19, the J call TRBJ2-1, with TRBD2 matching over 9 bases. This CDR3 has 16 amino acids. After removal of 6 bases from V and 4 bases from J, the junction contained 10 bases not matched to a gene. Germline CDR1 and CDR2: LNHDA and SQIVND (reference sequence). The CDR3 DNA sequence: TGTGCCAGTAGCAGGGGGGCTAGCGGGAAATACAATGAGCAGTTCTTC. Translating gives CASSRGASGKYNEQFF.

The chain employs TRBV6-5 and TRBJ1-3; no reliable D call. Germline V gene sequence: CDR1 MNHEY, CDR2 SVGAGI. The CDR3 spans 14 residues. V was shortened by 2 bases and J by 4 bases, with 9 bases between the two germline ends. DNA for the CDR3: TGTGCCAGCAGTTACAACATTATCGGAAACACCATATATTTT. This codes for CASSYNIIGNTIYF.

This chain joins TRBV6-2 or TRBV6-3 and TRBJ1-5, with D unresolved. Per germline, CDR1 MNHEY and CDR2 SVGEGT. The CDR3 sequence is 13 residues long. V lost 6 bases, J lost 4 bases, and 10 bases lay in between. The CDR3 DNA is TGTGCCAGCAGCAGCCTAAGGAATCAGCCCCAGCATTTT. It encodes CASSSLRNQPQHF.

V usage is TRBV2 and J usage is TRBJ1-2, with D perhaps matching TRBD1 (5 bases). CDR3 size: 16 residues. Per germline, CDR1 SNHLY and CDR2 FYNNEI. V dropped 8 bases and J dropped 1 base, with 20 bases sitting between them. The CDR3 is CASLRGAFVGNYGYTF. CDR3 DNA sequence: TGTGCCAGCCTGCGCGGGGCCTTTGTGGGTAACTATGGCTACACCTTC.

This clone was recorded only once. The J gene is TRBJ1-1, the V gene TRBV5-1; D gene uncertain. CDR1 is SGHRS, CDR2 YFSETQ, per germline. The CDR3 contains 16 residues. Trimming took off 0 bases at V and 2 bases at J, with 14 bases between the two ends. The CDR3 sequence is CASSLDTDRANTEAFF. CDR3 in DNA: TGCGCCAGCAGCTTGGATACCGACCGGGCAAACACTGAAGCTTTCTTT.